This TCR beta chain was identified during a study of T cell responses to AZD1222 COVID-19 vaccine. Regarding the study as a whole: The study found vaccine-associated CD4 TCRs spanning spike, dominant at 160-218 and 743-854. Only 6 or 7 people who got AZD1222 tested seropositive at baseline.

Method: immunoSEQ multiplex PCR; TCRdb's copy keeps in-frame clones and lacks some. Of roughly 170,000 clones in the sample, approximately 91% were seen once. Trimming removed 5 bases at V and 4 bases at J, with 8 bases between. Germline-derived CDR1 and CDR2 are SEHNR and FQNEAQ (reference sequence). The CDR3 length is 12 residues. Regarding this clone: Its antigen is still unknown.

The chain couples TRBV7-9 to TRBJ2-5; D gene unclear. The receptor's source is an adult in good health. The sample was peripheral blood, taken on day 0 of AZD1222 vaccination. The CDR3 DNA is TGTGCCAGCAGCCCGACGTCAGAGACCCAGTACTTC. Its translation is CASSPTSETQYF.